A single sample gave rise to the 2 T cell receptor beta chains below, sequenced in a study of cutaneous CD30+ T cell lymphoproliferative disorder and hepatitis E. Generated by immunoSEQ multiplex PCR, the TCRdb table keeps only in-frame clones and is missing some. The sample includes thousands of clones, about 76% of them seen just once. The sample taken for sequencing was blood. These receptors came from a human donor with a cutaneous T cell lymphoproliferative disorder associated with hepatitis E virus.

The genes are TRBV28 and TRBJ1-5; maybe TRBD1 (6 bases). V was clipped by 8 bases and J by 0 bases, with 14 bases between them. The CDR3 runs 15 residues. Per the germline V gene, CDR1 is MDHEN and CDR2 is SYDVKM. As DNA, the CDR3 is TGTGCCAGCGATGGGGGGCTTTATAGCAATCAGCCCCAGCATTTT. The encoded protein is CASDGGLYSNQPQHF.

The V gene is TRBV7-2, the J gene TRBJ2-2; 14 bases map to TRBD2. The CDR3 covers 16 residues. CDR1 is SGHTA and CDR2 is FQGNSA in the germline V gene. V lost 0 bases, J lost 8 bases, and 2 bases stayed unmatched. The CDR3 DNA is TGTGCCAGCAGCTTAGCCGGGACTAGCGGGAGAGGGGAGCTGTTTTTT. Translation gives CASSLAGTSGRGELFF.